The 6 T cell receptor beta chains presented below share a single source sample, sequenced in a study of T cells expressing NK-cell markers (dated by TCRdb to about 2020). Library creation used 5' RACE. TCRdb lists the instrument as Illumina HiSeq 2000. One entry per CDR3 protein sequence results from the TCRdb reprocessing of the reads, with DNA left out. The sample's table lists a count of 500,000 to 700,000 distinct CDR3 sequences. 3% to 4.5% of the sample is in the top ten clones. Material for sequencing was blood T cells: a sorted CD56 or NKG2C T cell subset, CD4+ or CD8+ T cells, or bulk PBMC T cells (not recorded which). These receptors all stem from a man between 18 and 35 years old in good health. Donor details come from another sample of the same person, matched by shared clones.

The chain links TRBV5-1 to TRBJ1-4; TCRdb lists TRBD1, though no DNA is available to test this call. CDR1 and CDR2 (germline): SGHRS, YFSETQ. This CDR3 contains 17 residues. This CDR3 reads CASSLDAAGGTNEKLFF.

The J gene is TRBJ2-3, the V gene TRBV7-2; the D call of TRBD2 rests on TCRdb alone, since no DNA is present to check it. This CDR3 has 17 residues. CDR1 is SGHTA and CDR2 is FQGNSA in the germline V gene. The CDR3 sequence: CASSLALGLGDTDTQYF.

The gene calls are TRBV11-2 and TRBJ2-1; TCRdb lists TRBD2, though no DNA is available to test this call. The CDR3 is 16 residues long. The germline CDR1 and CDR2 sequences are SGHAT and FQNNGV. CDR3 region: CASTQAGTSGNNEQFF.

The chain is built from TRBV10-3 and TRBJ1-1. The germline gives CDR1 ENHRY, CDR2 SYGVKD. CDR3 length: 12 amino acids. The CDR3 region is CAISESARIAFF.

The CDR3 protein is CAWSGGREQFF. This rearrangement joins TRBV30 to TRBJ2-1; TCRdb's D call of TRBD1 is untestable without DNA. This CDR3 contains 11 residues. The V gene's germline CDR1 is GTSNPN and CDR2 SVGIG (reference sequence).

CDR3 in amino acids: CASSPLGDRETQYF. The J gene is TRBJ2-5, the V gene TRBV14; the D gene TCRdb calls, TRBD2, cannot be checked with no DNA. Germline loops: CDR1 SGHDN, CDR2 FVKESK. The CDR3 is made up of 14 amino acids.